Below, 28 T cell receptor beta chains from the same sample are listed, as sequenced in a study of CD4 T cells in relation to SARS-CoV-2 and coronaviruses. Antigens of these TCRs are unknown. CD4+ T cells from unexposed donors were obtained before the COVID-19 pandemic (2011-2018). After roughly ten days of culture, CD4+ T cells were isolated. This table comes from immunoSEQ multiplex PCR, and its TCRdb copy is limited to in-frame clones, with some not included. In the table there are 15,000 to 20,000 clones, about 80% of which are singletons. The sequenced sample was CD4+ T cells from PBMCs, cultured in vitro. All receptors come from a human donor in good health.

V gene TRBV3-1 (or the pseudogene TRBV3-2) combines with J gene TRBJ2-3, with 7 bases identical to TRBD2. Looked up from germline, CDR1 is LGHDT and CDR2 is YNNKEL (reference sequence). The J segment lost 6 bases and the V segment lost 5 bases, leaving 11 bases of the junction unmatched. The CDR3 is 15 residues long. This chain's CDR3 is CASSTPSPGRDTQYF. Here the CDR3 DNA reads TGTGCCAGCAGCACCCCCTCTCCCGGGAGGGATACGCAGTATTTT.

The gene calls are TRBV9 and TRBJ2-2, with D possibly being TRBD1 (7 bases). The V end lost 2 bases, the J end lost 2 bases, and 13 bases lay between the germline ends. In germline, CDR1 is SGDLS, CDR2 YYNGEE. This CDR3 spans 16 amino acids. The CDR3 DNA follows: TGTGCCAGCAGCGTTCGCGGGACAGACAACACCGGGGAGCTGTTTTTT. Encoded protein: CASSVRGTDNTGELFF.

The chain is built from TRBV18 and TRBJ2-1, with TRBD2 matching 11 bases. Germline CDR1 reads KGHSH; CDR2 reads LQKENI. CDR3 size: 16 residues. The junction had 3 bases not matched to a gene; V was cut back by 3 bases and J by 2 bases. CDR3 region: CASSPLLAGAYNEQFF. The CDR3 nucleotides read TGTGCCAGCTCACCCTTACTAGCGGGAGCCTACAATGAGCAGTTCTTC.

This rearrangement joins TRBV9 to TRBJ2-3; D not certain. The germline V gene encodes CDR1 SGDLS and CDR2 YYNGEE. The CDR3 runs 15 residues. V gave up 0 bases and J gave up 6 bases, with 14 bases separating them. Here the CDR3 DNA reads TGTGCCAGCAGCGTAGCGCGTCTAGGTGTCGATACGCAGTATTTT. The encoded protein is CASSVARLGVDTQYF.

The rearrangement links TRBV6-4 to TRBJ2-1; D gene ambiguous. Trimming removed 3 bases at V and 0 bases at J, with 18 bases between. The CDR3 covers 18 residues. CDR1 and CDR2 from the germline V gene are MRHNA and SNTAGT. The CDR3 sequence: CASSELGNYPSSYNEQFF. CDR3 DNA: TGTGCCAGCAGTGAACTGGGAAACTACCCAAGCTCCTACAATGAGCAGTTCTTC.

CDR3 amino acids: CASSLNLVSTDTQYF. As DNA, the CDR3 is TGTGCCAGCAGCCTCAATCTGGTTAGCACAGATACGCAGTATTTT. The V call is TRBV9, the J call TRBJ2-3; no clear D gene. Germline assignment: CDR1 SGDLS and CDR2 YYNGEE. The CDR3 contains 15 residues. V gave up 4 bases and J gave up 0 bases, with 12 bases separating them.

This clone was counted once. The chain recombines TRBV29-1 with TRBJ2-5, with TRBD1 as a possible D gene (5 bases). The V end lost 2 bases, the J end lost 5 bases, and 15 bases lay between the germline ends. Germline-derived CDR1 and CDR2 are SQVTM and ANQGSEA. The CDR3 length is 14 residues. In nucleotides, the CDR3 is TGCAGCGTTGAAACTCCGACAGCCCCCGAGACCCAGTACTTC. Translated, it gives CSVETPTAPETQYF. Complete variable domain (other parts from reference TRBV29-1 and TRBJ2-5): SAVISQKPSRDICQRGTSLTIQCQVDSQVTMMFWYRQQPGQSLTLIATANQGSEATYESGFVIDKFPISRPNLTFSTLTVSNMSPEDSSIYLCSVETPTAPETQYFGPGTRLLVL.

This sequence joins TRBV18 and TRBJ2-3; D is possibly TRBD2 (5 bases). Germline CDR1 reads KGHSH; CDR2 reads LQKENI. The germline V and J ends were trimmed by 0 bases and 1 base, with 11 bases remaining between them. This CDR3 is 16 amino acids long. Written as DNA, the CDR3 is TGTGCCAGCTCACCACCGCGAGGGCCCGGCACAGATACGCAGTATTTT. Translation gives CASSPPRGPGTDTQYF. The variable domain in full, with the rest retrieved from reference TRBV18 and TRBJ2-3, is NAGVMQNPRHLVRRRGQEARLRCSPMKGHSHVYWYRQLPEEGLKFMVYLQKENIIDESGMPKERFSAEFPKEGPSILRIQQVVRGDSAAYFCASSPPRGPGTDTQYFGPGTRLTVL.

The chain recombines TRBV18 with TRBJ1-2; TRBD1 might be the D (5 bases). Germline V gives CDR1 KGHSH, CDR2 LQKENI. The CDR3 totals 14 residues. Trimming removed 1 base at V and 7 bases at J, with 13 bases between. Here the CDR3 reads CASSPRGDGSGYTF. The CDR3 DNA is TGTGCCAGCTCACCACGGGGCGATGGGAGTGGCTACACCTTC. The whole variable domain, filled in from reference TRBV18 and TRBJ1-2, reads NAGVMQNPRHLVRRRGQEARLRCSPMKGHSHVYWYRQLPEEGLKFMVYLQKENIIDESGMPKERFSAEFPKEGPSILRIQQVVRGDSAAYFCASSPRGDGSGYTFGSGTRLTVV.

This rearrangement joins TRBV6-1 to TRBJ2-7; 12 nucleotides agree with TRBD1. With V trimmed by 4 bases and J by 4 bases, 14 bases remained unmatched. Germline V lookup: CDR1 MNHNS, CDR2 SASEGT. The length of the CDR3 is 18 residues. The CDR3 here is CASSAPPGTGGAGYEQYF. For the CDR3, the DNA is TGTGCCAGCAGTGCACCTCCCGGGACAGGGGGCGCGGGTTACGAGCAGTACTTC.

The genes are TRBV6-2 or TRBV6-3 and TRBJ2-5; TRBD2 is a possible D gene (7 bases). Deletions cut 4 bases from V and 3 bases from J, with 15 bases between. Germline lookup yields CDR1 MNHEY and CDR2 SVGEGT. The CDR3 length is 15 residues. The CDR3 here is CASSLGGATEETQYF. CDR3 nucleotide sequence: TGTGCCAGCAGTTTGGGGGGGGCCACGGAAGAGACCCAGTACTTC.

This clone was counted only a few times. The chain couples TRBV3-1 (or the pseudogene TRBV3-2) to TRBJ1-1; maybe TRBD1 (6 bases). V was clipped by 6 bases and J by 3 bases, with 14 bases between them. This CDR3 has 14 amino acids. Germline V gene data show CDR1 as LGHDT and CDR2 as YNNKEL (reference sequence). The CDR3 loop is CASRRTGWDTEAFF. In nucleotides, the CDR3 is TGTGCCAGCAGACGAACAGGGTGGGACACTGAAGCTTTCTTT.

This clone was recorded a few times. The genes are TRBV6-5 and TRBJ1-6, with D perhaps matching TRBD1 (6 bases). Per the germline V gene, CDR1 is MNHEY and CDR2 is SVGAGI. The CDR3 has 15 residues. V was pared by 2 bases and J by 7 bases, with 12 bases between. The chain's CDR3 is CASSYEQGVNSPLHF. DNA for the CDR3: TGTGCCAGCAGTTACGAACAGGGTGTGAATTCACCCCTCCACTTT.

J is TRBJ1-4 and V is TRBV3-1 (or the pseudogene TRBV3-2); the match to TRBD1 covers 9 bases. Losses at the gene ends were 3 bases for V and 7 bases for J; bases not matched to a gene: 12. CDR3 length equals 17 residues. Germline V gives CDR1 LGHDT, CDR2 YNNKEL (reference sequence). The CDR3 protein is CASSQPGQGSPIEKLFF. DNA of the CDR3: TGTGCCAGCAGCCAGCCCGGACAGGGGTCCCCTATTGAAAAACTGTTTTTT.

The CDR3 loop reads CASSVGGRQAEAFF. For the CDR3, the DNA is TGTGCCAGCTCGGTCGGGGGGCGCCAGGCAGAAGCTTTCTTT. V is TRBV18 and J is TRBJ1-1, with a possible D match to TRBD1 (6 bases). V was trimmed by 6 bases and J by 8 bases, leaving 19 bases between them. The V gene's germline CDR1 is KGHSH and CDR2 LQKENI. There are 14 residues in the CDR3.

The gene calls are TRBV2 and TRBJ1-5; the D is unclear. Trimming removed 8 bases from V and 5 bases from J, with 13 bases in between. Per the germline V gene, CDR1 is SNHLY and CDR2 is FYNNEI. The CDR3 is 13 amino acids. CDR3 residues: CASGVGRDQPQHF. CDR3 nucleotide sequence: TGTGCCAGCGGTGTCGGGAGGGATCAGCCCCAGCATTTT.

The V gene is TRBV27, the J gene TRBJ2-3; TRBD2 matches at 8 bases. CDR1 is MNHEY and CDR2 is SMNVEV in the germline V gene (reference sequence). Trimming cost V 5 bases and J 3 bases; bases outside gene matches: 19. The CDR3 covers 19 residues. The CDR3 coding sequence is TGTGCCAGCAGTACCCGGGAGGGCCCCTTCGGAATATCGACAGATACGCAGTATTTT. It specifies CASSTREGPFGISTDTQYF.

V usage is TRBV7-9 and J usage is TRBJ1-2; no reliable D call. Germline CDR1 and CDR2: SEHNR and FQNEAQ (reference sequence). The CDR3 is made up of 16 amino acids. V dropped 5 bases and J dropped 2 bases, with 18 bases sitting between them. The chain's CDR3 is CASSPARPGSNYGYTF. CDR3 DNA sequence: TGTGCCAGCAGCCCAGCCCGGCCCGGGAGCAACTATGGCTACACCTTC.

About this clone: No conserved phenylalanine or tryptophan is present at the end of the CDR3, so a read error is the likely explanation. The DNA is omitted, as the CDR3 cannot be located on it reliably, and the CDR3 follows TCRdb's listing. V is TRBV5-7 and J is TRBJ2-7; TRBD1 is taken as the D call from the table, unchecked against the DNA. TRBV5-7 is reported as an ORF; its role is uncertain. The CDR3 is 10 residues long, ends included. CDR3 protein: CARRWTGIRK.

V and J are TRBV7-2 and TRBJ2-7; unclear D gene. The CDR3 covers 13 residues. Germline V CDR1 and CDR2: SGHTA, FQGNSA. Trimming took 3 bases from V and 6 from J, leaving 12 bases between them. The CDR3 loop reads CASSFYANPEQYF. The CDR3 region has the DNA TGTGCCAGCAGCTTCTATGCCAACCCCGAGCAGTACTTC.

The chain combines TRBV7-2 with TRBJ2-7; weak D call: TRBD2 (5 bases). The CDR3 covers 12 residues. The germline V and J ends were trimmed by 2 bases and 6 bases, with 8 bases remaining between them. The germline CDR1 and CDR2 sequences are SGHTA and FQGNSA. CDR3: CASSLNEGEQYF. The CDR3 DNA follows: TGTGCCAGCAGCTTAAACGAGGGCGAGCAGTACTTC.

The gene calls are TRBV7-2 and TRBJ1-2; TRBD1 aligns across 9 bases. There are 15 residues in the CDR3. Trimming at V came to 0 bases and at J to 2 bases, leaving 1 base not matched to a gene. Germline CDR1 reads SGHTA; CDR2 reads FQGNSA. The CDR3 DNA sequence: TGTGCCAGCAGCTTAGCCGGGACAGGGAACTATGGCTACACCTTC. It is translated as CASSLAGTGNYGYTF.

The chain recombines TRBV5-1 with TRBJ1-4; 8 bases fit TRBD1. Germline V lookup: CDR1 SGHRS, CDR2 YFSETQ. The CDR3 is made up of 17 amino acids. Trimming cost V 0 bases and J 8 bases; bases outside gene matches: 12. The CDR3 region has the DNA TGCGCCAGCAGCTTGGGCTCTCAGGGGGCGATCTCCGAAAAACTGTTTTTT. The encoded protein is CASSLGSQGAISEKLFF.

The rearrangement links TRBV7-9 to TRBJ2-7; 9 nucleotides agree with TRBD2. CDR1 is SEHNR and CDR2 is FQNEAQ in the germline V gene (reference sequence). CDR3 length equals 14 residues. J gave up 7 bases and V 5 bases, and 9 bases lay outside the gene matches. In DNA form, the CDR3 reads TGTGCCAGCAGCAGGACCTTAGCGGGAGAAGAGCAGTACTTC. Its translation: CASSRTLAGEEQYF.

The chain recombines TRBV5-4 with TRBJ2-3; 7 nucleotides agree with TRBD2. CDR3 size: 15 residues. J lost 5 bases, V lost 1 base, and 7 bases had no gene match. Germline CDR1 is SGHNT and CDR2 is YYREEE (reference sequence). In nucleotides, the CDR3 is TGTGCCAGCAGCTTGAGACGGGAGGTCGGAGATACGCAGTATTTT. Amino acids: CASSLRREVGDTQYF. The full variable domain, rest sourced from reference TRBV5-4 and TRBJ2-3, is ETGVTQSPTHLIKTRGQQVTLRCSSQSGHNTVSWYQQALGQGPQFIFQYYREEENGRGNFPPRFSGLQFPNYSSELNVNALELDDSALYLCASSLRREVGDTQYFGPGTRLTVL.

The V gene is TRBV7-2, the J gene TRBJ2-1, with 9 bases lining up with TRBD1. CDR3 length equals 15 residues. Per germline, CDR1 SGHTA and CDR2 FQGNSA. After removal of 5 bases from V and 4 bases from J, the junction contained 6 bases not matched to a gene. The CDR3 bases are TGTGCCAGCAGCCCAACCGGGACAGGGTACAATGAGCAGTTCTTC. Its translation: CASSPTGTGYNEQFF.

This sequence joins TRBV4-2 and TRBJ2-5, with 16 nucleotides matching TRBD2. CDR3 length: 19 residues. Trimming at V came to 4 bases and at J to 5 bases, leaving 13 bases not matched to a gene. Germline CDR1 reads LGHNA; CDR2 reads YNFKEQ. The CDR3 DNA reads TGTGCCAGCAGCCCATCCGGGACTAGCGGGAGGGCGGGCTCGGAGACCCAGTACTTC. Encoded protein: CASSPSGTSGRAGSETQYF.

The count of this clone is one. The chain uses TRBV19 and TRBJ2-5; the match to TRBD2 covers 12 bases. CDR3 length: 17 residues. The germline V gene has CDR1 LNHDA and CDR2 SQIVND (reference sequence). Losses at the gene ends were 3 bases for V and 4 bases for J; bases not matched to a gene: 9. CDR3 bases: TGTGCCAGTAGTATGGCGCCTAGCGGGAGGGCCAGAGAGACCCAGTACTTC. Encoded protein: CASSMAPSGRARETQYF.